Detailed here is one T cell receptor (beta chain). V was cut by 9 bases and J by 4 bases, with 5 bases left in between. Germline V gene data show CDR1 as KGHDR and CDR2 as SFDVKD. The length of the CDR3 is 11 residues. One entry per CDR3 protein, called by TCRdb with MiXCR from the RT-PCR reads. The repertoire consists of about 680,000 distinct CDR3 sequences, with approximately 15% occurring once and the leading ten covering 3.6%. The sequence was collected from a female donor in good health, serving as a healthy control. Sequences were obtained from memory CD4+ T cells from blood. The chain couples TRBV24-1 to TRBJ2-2; no clear D gene. For the CDR3, the DNA is TGTGCCACCCAGTCCACCGGGGAGCTGTTTTTT. It specifies CATQSTGELFF.